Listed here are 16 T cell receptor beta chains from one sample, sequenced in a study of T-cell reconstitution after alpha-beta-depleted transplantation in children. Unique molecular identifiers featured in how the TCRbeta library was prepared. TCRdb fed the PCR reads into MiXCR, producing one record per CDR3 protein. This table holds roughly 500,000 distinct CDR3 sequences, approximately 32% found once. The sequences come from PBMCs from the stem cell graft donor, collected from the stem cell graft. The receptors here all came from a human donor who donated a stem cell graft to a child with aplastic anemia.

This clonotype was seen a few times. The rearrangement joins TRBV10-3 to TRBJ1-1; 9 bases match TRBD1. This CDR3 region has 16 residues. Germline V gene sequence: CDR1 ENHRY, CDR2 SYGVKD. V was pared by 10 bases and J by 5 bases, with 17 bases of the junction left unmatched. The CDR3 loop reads CATRDRDSSPLTEAFF. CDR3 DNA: TGTGCCACAAGGGACAGGGACTCCTCGCCCCTGACTGAAGCTTTCTTT.

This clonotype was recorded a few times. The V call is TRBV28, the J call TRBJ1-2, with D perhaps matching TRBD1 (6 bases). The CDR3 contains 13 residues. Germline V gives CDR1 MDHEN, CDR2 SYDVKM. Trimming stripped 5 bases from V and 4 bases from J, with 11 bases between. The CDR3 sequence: CASSTGQIYGYTF. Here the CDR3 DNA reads TGTGCCAGCAGTACAGGACAGATCTATGGCTACACCTTC.

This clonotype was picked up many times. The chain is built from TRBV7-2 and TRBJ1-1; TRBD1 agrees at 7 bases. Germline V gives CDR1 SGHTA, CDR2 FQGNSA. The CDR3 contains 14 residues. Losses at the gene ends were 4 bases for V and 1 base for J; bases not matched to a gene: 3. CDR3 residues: CASSWTGGNTEAFF. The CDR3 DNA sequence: TGTGCCAGCAGCTGGACAGGCGGGAACACTGAAGCTTTCTTT.

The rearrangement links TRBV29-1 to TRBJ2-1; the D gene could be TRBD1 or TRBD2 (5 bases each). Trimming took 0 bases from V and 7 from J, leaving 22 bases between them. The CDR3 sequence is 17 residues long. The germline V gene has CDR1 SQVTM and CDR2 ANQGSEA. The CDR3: CSVEDWGTWESWNEQFF. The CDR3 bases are TGCAGCGTTGAAGATTGGGGGACCTGGGAGAGTTGGAATGAGCAGTTCTTC.

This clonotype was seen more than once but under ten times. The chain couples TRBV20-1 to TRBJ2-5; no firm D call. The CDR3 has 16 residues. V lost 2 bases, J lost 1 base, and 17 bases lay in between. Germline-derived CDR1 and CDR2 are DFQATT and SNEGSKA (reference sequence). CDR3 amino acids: CSARNVLGRFQETQYF. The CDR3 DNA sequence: TGCAGTGCTAGAAATGTGCTGGGCCGATTCCAAGAGACCCAGTACTTC.

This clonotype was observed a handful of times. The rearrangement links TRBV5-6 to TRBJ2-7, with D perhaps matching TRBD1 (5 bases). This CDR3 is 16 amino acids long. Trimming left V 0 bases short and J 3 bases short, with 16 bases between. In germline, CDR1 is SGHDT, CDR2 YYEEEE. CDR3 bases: TGTGCCAGCAGCTTGGCGGGTGGCAGGGCGGACTACGAGCAGTACTTC. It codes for CASSLAGGRADYEQYF.

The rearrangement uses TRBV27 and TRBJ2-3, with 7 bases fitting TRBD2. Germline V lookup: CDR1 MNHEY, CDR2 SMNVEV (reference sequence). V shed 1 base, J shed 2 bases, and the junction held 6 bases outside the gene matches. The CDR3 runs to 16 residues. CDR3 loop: CASSLLWTRTTDTQYF. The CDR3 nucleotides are TGTGCCAGCAGTTTATTGTGGACTAGAACCACAGATACGCAGTATTTT.

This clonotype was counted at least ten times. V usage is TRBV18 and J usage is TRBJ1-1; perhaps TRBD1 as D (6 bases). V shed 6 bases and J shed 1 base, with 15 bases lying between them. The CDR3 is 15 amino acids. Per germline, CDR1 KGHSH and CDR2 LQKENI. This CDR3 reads CASSEARGRNTEAFF. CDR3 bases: TGTGCCAGCTCCGAGGCCAGGGGACGGAACACTGAAGCTTTCTTT.

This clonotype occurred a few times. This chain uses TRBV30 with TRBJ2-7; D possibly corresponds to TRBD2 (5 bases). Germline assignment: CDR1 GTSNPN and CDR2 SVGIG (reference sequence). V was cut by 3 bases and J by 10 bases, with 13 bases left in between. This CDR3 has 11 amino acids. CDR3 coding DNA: TGTGCCTGGAGGACCTTGAGGGAACAGTACTTC. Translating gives CAWRTLREQYF.

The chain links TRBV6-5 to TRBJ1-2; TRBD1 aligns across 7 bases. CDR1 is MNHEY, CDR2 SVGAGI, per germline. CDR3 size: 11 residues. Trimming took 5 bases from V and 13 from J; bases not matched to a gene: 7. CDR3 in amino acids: CASSQDRISTF. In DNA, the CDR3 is TGTGCCAGCAGTCAGGACAGGATCAGCACCTTC.

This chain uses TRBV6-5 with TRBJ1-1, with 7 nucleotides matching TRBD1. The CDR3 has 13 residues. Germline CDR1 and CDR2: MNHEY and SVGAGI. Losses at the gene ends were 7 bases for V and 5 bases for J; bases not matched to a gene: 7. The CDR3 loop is CASINRGSTEAFF. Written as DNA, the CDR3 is TGTGCCAGCATTAACAGGGGATCAACTGAAGCTTTCTTT.

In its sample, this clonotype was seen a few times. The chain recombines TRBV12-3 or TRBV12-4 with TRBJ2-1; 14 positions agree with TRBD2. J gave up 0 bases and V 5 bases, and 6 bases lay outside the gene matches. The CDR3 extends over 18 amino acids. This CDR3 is CASSRTSGRISSYNEQFF. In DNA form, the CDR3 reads TGTGCCAGCAGTCGGACTAGCGGGAGGATCAGCTCCTACAATGAGCAGTTCTTC.

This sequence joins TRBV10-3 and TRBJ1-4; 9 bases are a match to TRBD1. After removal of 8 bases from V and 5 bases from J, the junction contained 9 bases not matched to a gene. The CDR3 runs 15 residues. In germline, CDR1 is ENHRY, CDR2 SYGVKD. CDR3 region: CAIGGQGASNEKLFF. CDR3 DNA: TGTGCCATCGGGGGACAGGGTGCGTCAAATGAAAAACTGTTTTTT.

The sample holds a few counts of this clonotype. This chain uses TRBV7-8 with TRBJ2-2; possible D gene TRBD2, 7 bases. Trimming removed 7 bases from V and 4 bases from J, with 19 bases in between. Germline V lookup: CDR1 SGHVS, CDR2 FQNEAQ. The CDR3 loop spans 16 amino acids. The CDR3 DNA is TGTGCCAGCACCTTTCATCGGGGGGCGAGCACCGGGGAGCTGTTTTTT. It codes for CASTFHRGASTGELFF.

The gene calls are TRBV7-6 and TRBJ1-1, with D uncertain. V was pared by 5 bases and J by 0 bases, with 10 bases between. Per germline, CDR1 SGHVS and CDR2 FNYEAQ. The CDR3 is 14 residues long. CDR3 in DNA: TGTGCCAGCAGCCAGACAAGCATGAACACTGAAGCTTTCTTT. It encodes CASSQTSMNTEAFF.

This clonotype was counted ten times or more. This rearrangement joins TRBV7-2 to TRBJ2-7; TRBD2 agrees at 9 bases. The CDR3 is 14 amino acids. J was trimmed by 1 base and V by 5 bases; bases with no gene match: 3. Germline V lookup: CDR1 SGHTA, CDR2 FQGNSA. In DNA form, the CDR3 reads TGTGCCAGCAGCGCCACTAGCGGGTCCTACGAGCAGTACTTC. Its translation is CASSATSGSYEQYF.